This T cell receptor beta chain was captured by sequencing in a study of cytomegalovirus exposure and HLA in healthy donors. 13 Jbeta primers and 60 Vbeta primers were used for the PCR. Clones were sequenced by immunoSEQ multiplex PCR, and TCRdb holds only the in-frame ones, with some missing. The data contain 150,000 to 200,000 clones, around 84% of them seen just once; the ten biggest clones take up about 1.7%. As concerns this clone: The antigen is undetermined.

General study results and limits: Among the sequence variants, a highly shared cluster was likely an artifact of sequencing. Researchers catalogued some 160 TCR beta chains as cytomegalovirus-associated.

Source material: PBMCs. This receptor was obtained from a woman under 30 in good health and CMV-seronegative.

CDR3 region: CASSRNTGELFF. CDR3 sequence (DNA): TGTGCCAGCAGTCGGAACACCGGGGAGCTGTTTTTT. The chain links TRBV2 to TRBJ2-2; D unclear. The CDR3 loop spans 12 amino acids. Germline CDR1 reads SNHLY; CDR2 reads FYNNEI. V was shortened by 5 bases and J by 1 base, with 2 bases between the two germline ends. Using reference TRBV2 and TRBJ2-2 for the parts outside the CDR3, the full variable domain is EPEVTQTPSHQVTQMGQEVILRCVPISNHLYFYWYRQILGQKVEFLVSFYNNEISEKSEIFDDQFSVERPDGSNFTLKIRSTKLEDSAMYFCASSRNTGELFFGEGSRLTVL.